The 29 T cell receptor beta chains listed next were all sequenced from one sample in a study of T-cell reconstitution after alpha-beta-depleted transplantation in children. Unique molecular identifiers were used in preparing the TCRbeta library. Each CDR3 protein gets one entry after TCRdb re-called the PCR reads with MiXCR. The sample holds 97,000 or so distinct CDR3 sequences, approximately 8% seen once. The sample was PBMCs, taken before TCRalphabeta/CD19-depleted stem cell transplant. The receptors were sampled from a boy aged 2 to 10 with acute lymphoblastic leukemia, due to receive a stem cell transplant.

This clonotype was counted ten times or more. This chain connects TRBV7-2 to TRBJ1-3, with 7 positions matching TRBD1. V lost 5 bases to trimming and J lost 3 bases; unmatched junction nucleotides: 13. Germline V gene data show CDR1 as SGHTA and CDR2 as FQGNSA. This CDR3 has 17 residues. CDR3 sequence reads: CASSPYTGQAFGNTIYF. The CDR3 bases are TGTGCCAGCAGCCCCTATACCGGACAGGCTTTTGGAAACACCATATATTTT.

This clonotype appeared a few times. The rearrangement joins TRBV11-2 to TRBJ2-3; a possible D gene is TRBD2 (5 bases). Germline V gives CDR1 SGHAT, CDR2 FQNNGV. This CDR3 region has 17 residues. Trimming left V 2 bases short and J 2 bases short, with 17 bases between. CDR3 residues: CASSLPYLRRITDTQYF. CDR3 in DNA: TGTGCCAGCAGCTTACCCTATCTACGGAGGATCACAGATACGCAGTATTTT.

This clonotype has a count of ten or more. The chain is built from TRBV7-3 and TRBJ2-3; D perhaps matches TRBD2 (5 bases). The germline V gene has CDR1 SGHTA and CDR2 FQGTGA. This CDR3 is 15 amino acids long. V lost 5 bases to trimming and J lost 1 base, with 13 bases between them. The CDR3 protein is CASSAPTMGTDTQYF. The CDR3 DNA sequence: TGTGCCAGCAGCGCCCCGACTATGGGCACAGATACGCAGTATTTT.

Turning to this clonotype: Since the CDR3 does not end with the conserved phenylalanine or tryptophan, this likely comes from a read error. J is TRBJ2-1 and V is TRBV4-2, with TRBD2 matching over 7 bases. CDR1 is LGHNA and CDR2 is YNFKEQ in the germline V gene. This CDR3 comprises 15 residues. Trimming removed 3 bases from V and 0 bases from J; junction bases left unmatched: 2. The CDR3 sequence: CASSHSGYSYNEQFS. The CDR3 coding sequence is TGTGCCAGCAGCCATAGCGGGTACTCCTACAATGAGCAGTTCTCC.

This chain links TRBV6-1 with TRBJ1-2; D might be TRBD1 (5 bases). The germline gives CDR1 MNHNS, CDR2 SASEGT. Deletions cut 5 bases from V and 6 bases from J, with 16 bases between. The CDR3 contains 14 residues. CDR3 amino acids: CASSRAREKDGYTF. The CDR3 coding sequence is TGTGCCAGCAGTAGGGCCAGGGAAAAGGATGGCTACACCTTC.

The chain recombines TRBV25-1 with TRBJ2-7; 9 bases fit TRBD1. Germline V gene lookup returns CDR1 MGHDK and CDR2 SYGVNS. The CDR3 covers 16 residues. The J segment lost 6 bases and the V segment lost 4 bases, leaving 13 bases of the junction unmatched. DNA of the CDR3: TGTGCCAGCAGTGCAACCGGGACAGGGATTCTAGTCGAGCAGTACTTC. Its translation is CASSATGTGILVEQYF.

The J gene is TRBJ2-3, the V gene TRBV3-1; no clear D gene. The germline V gene has CDR1 LGHDT and CDR2 YNNKEL (reference sequence). The CDR3 runs to 14 residues. V dropped 0 bases and J dropped 2 bases, with 6 bases sitting between them. CDR3 in amino acids: CASSQDRLTDTQYF. The CDR3 nucleotides are TGTGCCAGCAGCCAAGATCGGCTCACAGATACGCAGTATTTT.

This clonotype was seen a few times. The chain employs TRBV20-1 and TRBJ1-6, with TRBD1 identical over 9 bases. Looked up from germline, CDR1 is DFQATT and CDR2 is SNEGSKA (reference sequence). The CDR3 length is 16 residues. V trimming: 3 bases; J trimming: 8 bases; junction bases outside the gene matches: 11. CDR3 bases: TGCAGTGCTAGCCCGAACACAGGGGGCGTGGATTCACCCCTCCACTTT. This sequence encodes CSASPNTGGVDSPLHF.

This clonotype was recorded many times. The chain recombines TRBV5-1 with TRBJ2-2; D call uncertain. V was clipped by 5 bases and J by 1 base, with 6 bases between them. Germline V CDR1 and CDR2: SGHRS, YFSETQ. The CDR3 loop spans 13 amino acids. Here the CDR3 reads CASSTQNTGELFF. For the CDR3, the DNA is TGCGCCAGCAGTACCCAGAACACCGGGGAGCTGTTTTTT. The full variable domain, completed using reference TRBV5-1 and TRBJ2-2, is KAGVTQTPRYLIKTRGQQVTLSCSPISGHRSVSWYQQTPGQGLQFLFEYFSETQRNKGNFPGRFSGRQFSNSRSEMNVSTLELGDSALYLCASSTQNTGELFFGEGSRLTVL.

This clonotype showed up just a few times. V usage is TRBV7-9 and J usage is TRBJ1-1; no clear D gene. The CDR3 length is 13 residues. Trimming removed 5 bases from V and 6 bases from J, with 13 bases in between. The V gene's germline CDR1 is SEHNR and CDR2 FQNEAQ (reference sequence). The CDR3 protein is CASSPASSPEAFF. The CDR3 DNA reads TGTGCCAGCAGCCCAGCAAGTTCTCCTGAAGCTTTCTTT.

The V call is TRBV20-1, the J call TRBJ2-3; 12 bases agree with TRBD2. This CDR3 has 15 residues. Trimming took 5 bases from V and 8 from J; bases not matched to a gene: 11. Per germline, CDR1 DFQATT and CDR2 SNEGSKA (reference sequence). The CDR3: CSAHRLAGDQGTQYF. The CDR3 coding sequence is TGCAGTGCTCACAGACTAGCGGGGGATCAGGGTACGCAGTATTTT.

This clonotype has more than one count but fewer than ten. The chain uses TRBV6-5 and TRBJ2-7; TRBD1 matches 8 bases. Unmatched junction bases numbered 9, after V lost 2 bases and J lost 6 bases. Germline V gene lookup returns CDR1 MNHEY and CDR2 SVGAGI. The CDR3 covers 15 residues. This CDR3 is CASSYGGTGLREQYF. The CDR3 region has the DNA TGTGCCAGCAGTTACGGCGGGACAGGCCTACGCGAGCAGTACTTC.

The V call is TRBV6-5, the J call TRBJ1-1; D remains ambiguous. Germline V gene data show CDR1 as MNHEY and CDR2 as SVGAGI. V lost 8 bases and J lost 0, with 10 bases in between. The CDR3 is 13 residues long. As DNA, the CDR3 is TGTGCCAGCGTTGGACTCCTGAACACTGAAGCTTTCTTT. It translates to CASVGLLNTEAFF.

The sample holds a few counts of this clonotype. CDR3 bases: TGTGCCAGCAGCTTAGGCAAAAACACTGAAGCTTTCTTT. Its protein product is CASSLGKNTEAFF. The rearrangement joins TRBV7-8 to TRBJ1-1; D unclear. The V end lost 1 base, the J end lost 2 bases, and 5 bases lay between the germline ends. From germline, CDR1 is SGHVS and CDR2 FQNEAQ. The CDR3 runs to 13 residues.

At least ten counts were recorded for this clonotype. The chain has TRBV6-1 and TRBJ1-1; D is ambiguous. The V end lost 8 bases, the J end lost 2 bases, and 15 bases lay between the germline ends. The CDR3 extends over 14 amino acids. Germline-derived CDR1 and CDR2 are MNHNS and SASEGT. CDR3 DNA: TGTGCCAGCGCTCGAGTCGGGGTAAACACTGAAGCTTTCTTT. It specifies CASARVGVNTEAFF.

V is TRBV20-1 and J is TRBJ2-6; no clear D gene. There are 14 residues in the CDR3. Germline loops: CDR1 DFQATT, CDR2 SNEGSKA (reference sequence). V was clipped by 3 bases and J by 4 bases, with 10 bases between them. CDR3 in amino acids: CSASFGGGANVLTF. DNA for the CDR3: TGCAGTGCTAGCTTCGGTGGGGGGGCCAACGTCCTGACTTTC.

This clonotype was counted many times. The chain couples TRBV7-9 to TRBJ2-5; 7 bases fit TRBD1. The CDR3 has 12 amino acids. V lost 6 bases to trimming and J lost 4 bases; unmatched junction nucleotides: 2. Germline V gene lookup returns CDR1 SEHNR and CDR2 FQNEAQ (reference sequence). CDR3 protein: CASRSGGETQYF. The CDR3 DNA is TGTGCCAGCAGATCAGGGGGAGAGACCCAGTACTTC.

This clonotype was observed a handful of times. The chain carries TRBV9 and TRBJ1-5; 7 bases agree with TRBD1. V trimming: 4 bases; J trimming: 5 bases; junction bases outside the gene matches: 9. The CDR3 extends over 15 amino acids. Germline V gene lookup returns CDR1 SGDLS and CDR2 YYNGEE. The chain's CDR3 is CASSRGQERYQPQHF. DNA of the CDR3: TGTGCCAGCAGCCGAGGACAGGAAAGGTATCAGCCCCAGCATTTT. The complete variable domain, with remaining parts taken from reference TRBV9 and TRBJ1-5, reads DSGVTQTPKHLITATGQRVTLRCSPRSGDLSVYWYQQSLDQGLQFLIQYYNGEERAKGNILERFSAQQFPDLHSELNLSSLELGDSALYFCASSRGQERYQPQHFGDGTRLSIL.

This clonotype was detected many times. V gene TRBV7-9 combines with J gene TRBJ2-7, with D perhaps matching TRBD1 (5 bases). This CDR3 spans 13 amino acids. The V and J ends lost 2 bases and 5 bases respectively, with 10 bases between them. The germline gives CDR1 SEHNR, CDR2 FQNEAQ (reference sequence). The CDR3 DNA is TGTGCCAGCAGCTTAAGGGGTATAGACGAGCAGTACTTC. It encodes CASSLRGIDEQYF. The full variable domain, with the rest looked up from reference TRBV7-9 and TRBJ2-7, is DTGVSQNPRHKITKRGQNVTFRCDPISEHNRLYWYRQTLGQGPEFLTYFQNEAQLEKSRLLSDRFSAERPKGSFSTLEIQRTEQGDSAMYLCASSLRGIDEQYFGPGTRLTVT.

This CDR3 is CATSQGAANLFANTGELFF. The CDR3 region has the DNA TGTGCCACCTCCCAAGGGGCTGCTAACCTTTTCGCGAACACCGGGGAGCTGTTTTTT. The chain recombines TRBV3-1 with TRBJ2-2, with a possible D match to TRBD1 (5 bases). Trimming removed 10 bases at V and 0 bases at J, with 27 bases between. This CDR3 comprises 19 residues. CDR1 LGHDT and CDR2 YNNKEL come from the germline V gene (reference sequence).

This clonotype was seen repeatedly, ten times or more. The chain recombines TRBV29-1 with TRBJ2-7; TRBD1 aligns across 7 bases. The V gene end was trimmed by 5 bases and the J gene end by 0 bases; junction bases not matched to a gene: 7. CDR1 is SQVTM, CDR2 ANQGSEA, per germline. This CDR3 spans 14 amino acids. For the CDR3, the DNA is TGCAGCGTTTCTTACAGGGGTCTCTCCTACGAGCAGTACTTC. Amino acids: CSVSYRGLSYEQYF.

This clonotype appeared a few times. The chain is built from TRBV2 and TRBJ1-1; possibly TRBD1 for D (6 bases). Germline assignment: CDR1 SNHLY and CDR2 FYNNEI. The CDR3 contains 14 residues. The ends were cut back, 6 bases at V and 10 bases at J, with 21 bases in the middle. Here the CDR3 DNA reads TGTGCCAGCAGAAGGGGGAAGAGCCTACCAGCAGCTTTCTTT. It codes for CASRRGKSLPAAFF.

There are many counts of this clonotype. The V and J genes are TRBV20-1 and TRBJ2-5, with D maybe TRBD1 (6 bases). Deletions cut 6 bases from V and 0 bases from J, with 14 bases between. The CDR3 runs 14 residues. Per the germline V gene, CDR1 is DFQATT and CDR2 is SNEGSKA (reference sequence). CDR3 amino acids: CSAEPTGHQETQYF. For the CDR3, the DNA is TGCAGTGCGGAACCCACAGGGCACCAAGAGACCCAGTACTTC.

This clonotype appeared many times. The chain is built from TRBV7-2 and TRBJ2-1, with D possibly matching TRBD2 (5 bases). The germline V gene encodes CDR1 SGHTA and CDR2 FQGNSA. V dropped 0 bases and J dropped 2 bases, with 8 bases sitting between them. The CDR3 runs to 15 residues. The CDR3 protein is CASSLAFGAYNEQFF. In DNA, the CDR3 is TGTGCCAGCAGCTTAGCGTTCGGGGCCTACAATGAGCAGTTCTTC.

This clonotype was counted many times. The gene calls are TRBV12-3 or TRBV12-4 and TRBJ2-5; D might be TRBD1 (6 bases). The CDR3 extends over 15 amino acids. Trimming took off 4 bases at V and 7 bases at J, with 19 bases between the two ends. CDR3 nucleotide sequence: TGTGCCAGCAGTTCTCCGCGCAGGGGTGTTCGGACCCAGTACTTC. This translates into CASSSPRRGVRTQYF.

This clonotype has ten or more counts. The DNA for the CDR3 is TGTGCCAGCAGCCCGGGGGAGCGGGGCACAGATACGCAGTATTTT. Its protein is CASSPGERGTDTQYF. This chain uses TRBV13 with TRBJ2-3; TRBD2 might be the D (6 bases). The CDR3 covers 15 residues. Trimming shortened V by 5 bases and J by 1 base, and 13 bases separated the two germline ends. Germline assignment: CDR1 PRHDT and CDR2 FYEKMQ (reference sequence).

Many counts were recorded for this clonotype. The V and J genes are TRBV27 and TRBJ2-1; 16 bases match TRBD2. V was pared by 6 bases and J by 12 bases, with 8 bases of the junction left unmatched. CDR1 is MNHEY, CDR2 SMNVEV, per germline (reference sequence). The CDR3 length is 15 residues. The CDR3 spells CASRKPGLAGGPQFF. The CDR3 DNA follows: TGTGCCAGCAGGAAACCGGGACTAGCGGGGGGGCCGCAGTTCTTC.

This clonotype was recorded many times. The V call is TRBV6-1, the J call TRBJ2-3; D tentatively reads TRBD1 or TRBD2 (5 bases each). Per germline, CDR1 MNHNS and CDR2 SASEGT. V gave up 6 bases and J gave up 1 base, with 14 bases separating them. The CDR3 is made up of 15 amino acids. CDR3 nucleotides: TGTGCCAGCAGACCCCGGGACGGAGGCACAGATACGCAGTATTTT. This codes for CASRPRDGGTDTQYF.

This clonotype was seen many times. This chain connects TRBV5-1 to TRBJ2-1, with 10 bases lining up with TRBD1. Germline V gives CDR1 SGHRS, CDR2 YFSETQ. CDR3 length: 15 amino acids. V lost 7 bases, J lost 6 bases, and 10 bases stayed unmatched. The CDR3 sequence is CASGPGQGDVNEQFF. Here the CDR3 DNA reads TGCGCCAGCGGCCCTGGACAGGGGGATGTCAATGAGCAGTTCTTC.